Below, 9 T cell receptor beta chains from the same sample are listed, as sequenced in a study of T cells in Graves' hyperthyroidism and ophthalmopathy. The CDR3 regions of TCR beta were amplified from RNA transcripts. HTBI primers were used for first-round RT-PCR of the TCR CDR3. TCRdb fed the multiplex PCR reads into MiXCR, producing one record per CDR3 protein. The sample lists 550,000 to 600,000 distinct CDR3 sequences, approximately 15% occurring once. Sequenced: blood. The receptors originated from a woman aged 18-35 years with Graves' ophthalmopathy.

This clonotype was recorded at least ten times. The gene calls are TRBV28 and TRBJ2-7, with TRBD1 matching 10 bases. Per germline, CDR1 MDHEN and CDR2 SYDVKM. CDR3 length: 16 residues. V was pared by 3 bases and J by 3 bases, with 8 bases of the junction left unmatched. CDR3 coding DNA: TGTGCCAGCAGTTTTGGCGGACAGGGGGAGGACTACGAGCAGTACTTC. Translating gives CASSFGGQGEDYEQYF.

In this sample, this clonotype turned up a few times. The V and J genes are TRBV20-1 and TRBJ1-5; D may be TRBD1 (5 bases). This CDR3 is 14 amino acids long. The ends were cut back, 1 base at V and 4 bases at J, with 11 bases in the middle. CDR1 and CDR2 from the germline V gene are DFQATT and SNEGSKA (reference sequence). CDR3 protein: CSARVKGSNQPQHF. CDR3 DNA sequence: TGCAGTGCTAGAGTTAAGGGGAGTAATCAGCCCCAGCATTTT.

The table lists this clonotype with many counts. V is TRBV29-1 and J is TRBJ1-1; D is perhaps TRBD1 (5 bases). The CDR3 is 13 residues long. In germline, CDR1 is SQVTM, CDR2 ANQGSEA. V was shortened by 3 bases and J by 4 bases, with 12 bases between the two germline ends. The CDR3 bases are TGCAGCGTTGAGAGGGGTGACGGCACTGAAGCTTTCTTT. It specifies CSVERGDGTEAFF.

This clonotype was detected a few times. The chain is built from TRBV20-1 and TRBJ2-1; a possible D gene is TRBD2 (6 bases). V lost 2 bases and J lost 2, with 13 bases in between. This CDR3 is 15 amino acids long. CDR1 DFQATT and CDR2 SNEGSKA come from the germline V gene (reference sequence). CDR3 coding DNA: TGCAGTGCTAGATCTCGGGGGAGCGCCTACAATGAGCAGTTCTTC. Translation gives CSARSRGSAYNEQFF.

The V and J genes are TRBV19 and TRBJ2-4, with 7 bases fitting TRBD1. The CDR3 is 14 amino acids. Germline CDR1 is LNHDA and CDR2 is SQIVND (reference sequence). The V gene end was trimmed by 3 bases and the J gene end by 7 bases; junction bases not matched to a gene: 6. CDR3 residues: CASSIKGQHNIQYF. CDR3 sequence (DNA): TGTGCCAGTAGTATTAAGGGACAGCACAACATTCAGTACTTC.

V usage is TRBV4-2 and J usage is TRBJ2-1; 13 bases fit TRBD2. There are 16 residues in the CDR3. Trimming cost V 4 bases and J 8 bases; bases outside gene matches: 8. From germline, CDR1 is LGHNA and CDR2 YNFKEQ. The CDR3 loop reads CASSRTIGLAGDEQFF. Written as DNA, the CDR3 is TGTGCCAGCAGCCGCACTATTGGACTAGCGGGAGATGAGCAGTTCTTC.

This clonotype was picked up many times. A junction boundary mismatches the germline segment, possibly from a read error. CDR3 sequence reads: CASRVEQGQILF. Written as DNA, the CDR3 is TGTGCCAGCAGAGTAGAACAAGGACAGATCCTCTTC. The J gene is TRBJ2-1, the V gene TRBV28, with TRBD1 as a possible D gene (6 bases). The germline V gene has CDR1 MDHEN and CDR2 SYDVKM. The CDR3 contains 12 residues.

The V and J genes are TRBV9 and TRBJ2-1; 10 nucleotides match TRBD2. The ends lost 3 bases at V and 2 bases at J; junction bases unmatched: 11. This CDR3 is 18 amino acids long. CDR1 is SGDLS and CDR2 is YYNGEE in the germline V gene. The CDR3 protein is CASSASGSQVRAYNEQFF. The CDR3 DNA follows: TGTGCCAGCAGCGCTAGCGGGAGTCAGGTCAGGGCCTACAATGAGCAGTTCTTC.

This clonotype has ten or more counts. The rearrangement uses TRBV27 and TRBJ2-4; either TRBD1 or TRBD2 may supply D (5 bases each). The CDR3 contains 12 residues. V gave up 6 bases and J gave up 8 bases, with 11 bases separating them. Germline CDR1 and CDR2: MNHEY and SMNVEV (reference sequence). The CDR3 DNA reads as TGTGCCAGCAGGGGGGTTGGGGACATTCAGTACTTC. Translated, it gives CASRGVGDIQYF.